What follows are 7 T cell receptor beta chains derived from one specimen sequenced in a study of CD8 T cells in ankylosing spondylitis. TCRdb itself ran the 5' RACE reads through MiXCR, one entry per CDR3 protein. The sample holds 300,000 to 350,000 distinct CDR3 sequences, about 9.9% seen once. Sequenced sample: blood, either unsorted or a sorted T cell fraction (not recorded which). The receptor set was obtained from a female donor with ankylosing spondylitis or in good health (not recorded which).

This clonotype was detected many times. The chain has TRBV6-1 and TRBJ1-3; a possible D gene is TRBD1 (5 bases). CDR1 and CDR2 (germline): MNHNS, SASEGT. The V end was cut by 7 bases, the J end by 0 bases, with 13 bases between. The CDR3 spans 15 residues. The CDR3 DNA is TGTGCCAGCACCCCAGACAGCTTCTCTGGAAACACCATATATTTT. It translates to CASTPDSFSGNTIYF.

The sample holds many counts of this clonotype. The chain couples TRBV27 to TRBJ1-3; D not certain. This CDR3 spans 13 amino acids. Germline assignment: CDR1 MNHEY and CDR2 SMNVEV (reference sequence). V was trimmed by 0 bases and J by 4 bases, leaving 4 bases between them. The DNA of the CDR3 is TGTGCCAGCAGTTTATCGATAGGAAACACCATATATTTT. The encoded protein is CASSLSIGNTIYF.

A remark on this clonotype: A read error may explain this, as a much larger clone is one base away. The CDR3 DNA reads as TGTGCCAGCAGTGAATTGAGGAAGACTTTCTTT. This sequence encodes CASSELRKTFF. V usage is TRBV6-1 and J usage is TRBJ1-1; unclear D gene. The germline V gene encodes CDR1 MNHNS and CDR2 SASEGT. This CDR3 comprises 11 residues. The germline V and J ends were trimmed by 2 bases and 12 bases, with 10 bases remaining between them.

The chain carries TRBV30 and TRBJ2-2, with TRBD1 matching over 8 bases. The CDR3 spans 15 residues. Germline V gene sequence: CDR1 GTSNPN, CDR2 SVGIG (reference sequence). V trimming: 0 bases; J trimming: 4 bases; junction bases outside the gene matches: 4. CDR3 sequence (DNA): TGTGCCTGGAGTGTGGGACAGGCCGGCACCGGGGAGCTGTTTTTT. This translates into CAWSVGQAGTGELFF.

The J gene is TRBJ2-3, the V gene TRBV7-9, with D perhaps matching TRBD2 (6 bases). Trimming took off 8 bases at V and 0 bases at J, with 15 bases between the two ends. This CDR3 contains 15 residues. The germline CDR1 and CDR2 sequences are SEHNR and FQNEAQ (reference sequence). This CDR3 reads CASGSREFSTDTQYF. Written as DNA, the CDR3 is TGTGCCAGCGGAAGCCGGGAGTTTAGCACAGATACGCAGTATTTT.

The chain uses TRBV7-2 and TRBJ1-3, with a possible D match to TRBD1 (6 bases). Germline loops: CDR1 SGHTA, CDR2 FQGNSA. The CDR3 has 15 amino acids. V lost 3 bases and J 0 bases, leaving 9 bases between the germline ends. The CDR3 nucleotides are TGTGCCAGCAGCTTCCAAGGGGGCTCTGGAAACACCATATATTTT. It specifies CASSFQGGSGNTIYF.

Ten or more counts support this clonotype. This chain links TRBV20-1 with TRBJ1-5; no clear D. The germline V gene has CDR1 DFQATT and CDR2 SNEGSKA (reference sequence). This CDR3 spans 13 amino acids. With 0 bases removed from V and 0 bases from J, the gap between germline ends came to 3 bases. The CDR3: CSAREHSNQPQHF. CDR3 nucleotide sequence: TGCAGTGCTAGAGAACATAGCAATCAGCCCCAGCATTTT.